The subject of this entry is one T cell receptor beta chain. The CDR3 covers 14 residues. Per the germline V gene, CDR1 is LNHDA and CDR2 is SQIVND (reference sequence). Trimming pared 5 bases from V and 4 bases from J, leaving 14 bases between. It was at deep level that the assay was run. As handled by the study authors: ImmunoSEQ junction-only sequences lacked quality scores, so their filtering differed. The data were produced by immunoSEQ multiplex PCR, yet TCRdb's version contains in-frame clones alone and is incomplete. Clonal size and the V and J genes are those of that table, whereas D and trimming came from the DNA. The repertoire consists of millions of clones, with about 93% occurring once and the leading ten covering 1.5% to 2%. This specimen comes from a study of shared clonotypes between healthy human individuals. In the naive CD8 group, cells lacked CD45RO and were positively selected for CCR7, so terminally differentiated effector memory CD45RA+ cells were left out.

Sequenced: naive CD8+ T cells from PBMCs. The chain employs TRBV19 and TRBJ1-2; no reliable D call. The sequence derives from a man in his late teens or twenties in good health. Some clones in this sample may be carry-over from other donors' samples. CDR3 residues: CASSPGMGAYGYTF. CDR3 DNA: TGTGCCAGTAGTCCGGGGATGGGAGCCTATGGCTACACCTTC.